The 26 T cell receptor beta chains in this list originate from one sample, sequenced in a study of T cell changes during pregnancy in multiple sclerosis. Using immunoSEQ multiplex PCR, the repertoire was profiled, and TCRdb retains in-frame clones only, with some absent. The sample carries approximately 28,000 clones, approximately 90% recorded once. The material was peripheral blood, obtained in the first trimester of pregnancy. The receptors stem from a female donor in good health, enrolled as a control in a pregnancy study.

The chain combines TRBV5-1 with TRBJ2-3, with 8 bases identical to TRBD1. The CDR3 is made up of 15 amino acids. Germline V lookup: CDR1 SGHRS, CDR2 YFSETQ. Trimming took 4 bases from V and 6 from J; bases not matched to a gene: 10. The CDR3 DNA is TGCGCCAGCAGCCGTAAGACAGGGGCTGACGATACGCAGTATTTT. Protein: CASSRKTGADDTQYF.

This clone was detected once. Here the CDR3 reads CASSWDFGGDTEAFF. The CDR3 DNA reads as TGTGCCAGCAGCTGGGACTTCGGGGGGGACACTGAAGCTTTCTTT. The rearrangement uses TRBV5-8 and TRBJ1-1; tentatively, D is TRBD1 (5 bases). The CDR3 length is 15 residues. Germline V gives CDR1 SGHTS, CDR2 YDEGEE. Trimming cost V 3 bases and J 3 bases, with 15 bases left between them.

This clone appeared a single time. V and J are TRBV7-9 and TRBJ2-1; D remains ambiguous. V dropped 5 bases and J dropped 6 bases, with 11 bases sitting between them. Per the germline V gene, CDR1 is SEHNR and CDR2 is FQNEAQ (reference sequence). CDR3 size: 13 residues. In nucleotides, the CDR3 is TGTGCCAGCAGCCTAGGCCCAGGCAATGAGCAGTTCTTC. Translating gives CASSLGPGNEQFF.

This chain uses TRBV7-2 with TRBJ2-7, with D tentatively TRBD2 (5 bases). This CDR3 is 15 amino acids long. The germline V gene encodes CDR1 SGHTA and CDR2 FQGNSA. The V end was cut by 3 bases, the J end by 0 bases, with 12 bases between. The CDR3 nucleotides are TGTGCCAGCAGCTTCGAGGGTTTCTCCTCCTACGAGCAGTACTTC. Its translation is CASSFEGFSSYEQYF.

The gene calls are TRBV6-1 and TRBJ1-5; 8 nucleotides agree with TRBD1. This CDR3 is 15 amino acids long. Germline trimming cut 7 bases from V and 2 bases from J; bases unmatched to any gene: 7. Germline V gene data show CDR1 as MNHNS and CDR2 as SASEGT. The DNA for the CDR3 is TGTGCCAGCAAACTAGGGGGACAGGGCAATCAGCCCCAGCATTTT. As protein: CASKLGGQGNQPQHF.

V and J are TRBV18 and TRBJ2-1; 7 bases are shared with TRBD2. Germline assignment: CDR1 KGHSH and CDR2 LQKENI. Trimming removed 3 bases from V and 6 bases from J; junction bases left unmatched: 2. The CDR3 length is 13 residues. CDR3 amino acids: CASSPRTSNEQFF. CDR3 in DNA: TGTGCCAGCTCACCGCGGACTAGCAATGAGCAGTTCTTC.

The rearrangement joins TRBV7-2 to TRBJ1-3; D not resolved. V was pared by 3 bases and J by 0 bases, with 9 bases between. Looked up from germline, CDR1 is SGHTA and CDR2 is FQGNSA. The CDR3 loop spans 15 amino acids. The DNA for the CDR3 is TGTGCCAGCAGCTTGCGGGTTAGCTCTGGAAACACCATATATTTT. Residues: CASSLRVSSGNTIYF.

The CDR3 nucleotides are TGTGCCAGTAGCACCGGGACAGGGGGGCGCGAGCAGTACTTC. Protein product: CASSTGTGGREQYF. The rearrangement uses TRBV19 and TRBJ2-7; 11 bases fit TRBD1. The junction had 7 bases not matched to a gene; V was cut back by 6 bases and J by 6 bases. The CDR3 runs 14 residues. Germline CDR1 and CDR2: LNHDA and SQIVND (reference sequence).

This clone was found once. Here the CDR3 reads CASMTGGLEQFF. The CDR3 region has the DNA TGTGCCAGTATGACAGGGGGCCTTGAGCAGTTCTTC. The chain recombines TRBV6-5 with TRBJ2-1, with TRBD1 identical over 10 bases. CDR3 length equals 12 residues. V was clipped by 9 bases and J by 9 bases; unmatched bases: 5. CDR1 is MNHEY and CDR2 is SVGAGI in the germline V gene.

The genes are TRBV30 and TRBJ1-2; D is possibly TRBD1 (6 bases). Germline V lookup: CDR1 GTSNPN, CDR2 SVGIG (reference sequence). V gave up 7 bases and J gave up 8 bases, with 20 bases separating them. This CDR3 is 13 amino acids long. CDR3 DNA sequence: TGTGCCTTCTTCCCAGGTGCCCAGGGGGGCTACACCTTC. Its protein is CAFFPGAQGGYTF. The full variable domain, completed using reference TRBV30 and TRBJ1-2, is SQTIHQWPATLVQPVGSPLSLECTVEGTSNPNLYWYRQAAGRGLQLLFYSVGIGQISSEVPQNLSASRPQDRQFILSSKKLLLSDSGFYLCAFFPGAQGGYTFGSGTRLTVV.

The CDR3 bases are TGTGCCAGTAGTATAGATGGAAGGGGATGGGCTTCCGGGGAGCTGTTTTTT. It specifies CASSIDGRGWASGELFF. The rearrangement links TRBV19 to TRBJ2-2; TRBD1 might be the D (5 bases). Trimming removed 0 bases at V and 6 bases at J, with 17 bases between. The CDR3 runs to 17 residues. Germline V gives CDR1 LNHDA, CDR2 SQIVND (reference sequence).

V and J are TRBV28 and TRBJ2-1, with 9 nucleotides matching TRBD1. Germline CDR1 MDHEN, CDR2 SYDVKM. Germline trimming cut 6 bases from V and 4 bases from J; bases unmatched to any gene: 7. This CDR3 is built from 15 residues. The CDR3 bases are TGTGCCAGCAGAAACCCGGGACAGGGATACAATGAGCAGTTCTTC. It codes for CASRNPGQGYNEQFF.

The chain links TRBV29-1 to TRBJ1-1, with a tentative D call TRBD1 (6 bases). Trimming removed 7 bases from V and 3 bases from J, with 9 bases in between. CDR1 and CDR2 from the germline V gene are SQVTM and ANQGSEA. CDR3 length equals 11 residues. In DNA, the CDR3 is TGCAGCGCCGAGGGGGACACTGAAGCTTTCTTT. Its translation: CSAEGDTEAFF.

CDR3 DNA sequence: TGTGCCAGTAGTATTTCGCTGACTCCAGGGACTGAAGCTTTCTTT. Residues: CASSISLTPGTEAFF. The chain joins TRBV19 to TRBJ1-1; TRBD1 might be the D (5 bases). The V gene's germline CDR1 is LNHDA and CDR2 SQIVND (reference sequence). Trimming pared 3 bases from V and 5 bases from J, leaving 16 bases between. CDR3 length: 15 amino acids.

The rearrangement joins TRBV29-1 to TRBJ1-1, with D hard to call. The CDR3 extends over 14 amino acids. CDR1 and CDR2 (germline): SQVTM, ANQGSEA. The ends were cut back, 7 bases at V and 0 bases at J, with 15 bases in the middle. Here the CDR3 DNA reads TGCAGCGCCCACCGCGAAAGATTGAACACTGAAGCTTTCTTT. This translates into CSAHRERLNTEAFF.

The rearrangement links TRBV27 to TRBJ1-2, with D possibly matching TRBD1 (5 bases). Trimming took 3 bases from V and 2 from J, leaving 19 bases between them. The germline gives CDR1 MNHEY, CDR2 SMNVEV (reference sequence). The CDR3 has 17 amino acids. The CDR3 spells CASSLTVARVLNYGYTF. The CDR3 nucleotides read TGTGCCAGCAGTTTGACGGTCGCCAGGGTCTTAAACTATGGCTACACCTTC.

V is TRBV6-1 and J is TRBJ2-5; D is perhaps TRBD2 (5 bases). The CDR3 runs to 14 residues. V was cut by 6 bases and J by 2 bases, with 13 bases left in between. Per the germline V gene, CDR1 is MNHNS and CDR2 is SASEGT. Here the CDR3 DNA reads TGTGCCAGCAGCATACTAGGCTTTCAAGAGACCCAGTACTTC. Its translation is CASSILGFQETQYF.

The chain couples TRBV28 to TRBJ1-1; D is unresolved. V was clipped by 1 base and J by 5 bases, with 2 bases between them. The V gene's germline CDR1 is MDHEN and CDR2 SYDVKM. The CDR3 is made up of 11 amino acids. The CDR3 coding sequence is TGTGCCAGCAGTTTATTAACTGAAGCTTTCTTT. It codes for CASSLLTEAFF.

This clone was seen just once. The chain couples TRBV5-1 to TRBJ2-2; 8 bases fit TRBD1. CDR1 and CDR2 (germline): SGHRS, YFSETQ. The CDR3 runs to 16 residues. V lost 2 bases and J lost 2; bases outside the gene matches: 5. The DNA of the CDR3 is TGCGCCAGCAGCTTATATACAGGGGGAAACACCGGGGAGCTGTTTTTT. Protein sequence: CASSLYTGGNTGELFF.

The chain carries TRBV5-4 and TRBJ2-2; D unclear. Germline lookup yields CDR1 SGHNT and CDR2 YYREEE (reference sequence). Trimming removed 2 bases at V and 3 bases at J, with 8 bases between. This CDR3 has 14 residues. The CDR3 here is CASSFERYTGELFF. The CDR3 DNA follows: TGTGCCAGCAGCTTTGAGCGCTACACCGGGGAGCTGTTTTTT.

The rearrangement links TRBV2 to TRBJ1-5; D gene unclear. Trimming took 5 bases from V and 5 from J, leaving 10 bases between them. Germline V lookup: CDR1 SNHLY, CDR2 FYNNEI. The CDR3 consists of 13 residues. Here the CDR3 DNA reads TGTGCCAGCAGTCCCCTGCGAGATCAGCCCCAGCATTTT. This codes for CASSPLRDQPQHF.

The J gene is TRBJ1-1, the V gene TRBV19; TRBD1 matches at 7 bases. Looked up from germline, CDR1 is LNHDA and CDR2 is SQIVND (reference sequence). The CDR3 sequence is 14 residues long. Trimming took 3 bases from V and 4 from J; bases not matched to a gene: 5. Here the CDR3 DNA reads TGTGCCAGTAGTATTAGGACAGGAAGCACTGAAGCTTTCTTT. Protein sequence: CASSIRTGSTEAFF.

The gene calls are TRBV29-1 and TRBJ2-3; a possible D gene is TRBD1 (6 bases). Trimming took 6 bases from V and 0 from J, leaving 16 bases between them. The CDR3 extends over 15 amino acids. Germline CDR1 is SQVTM and CDR2 is ANQGSEA. The CDR3 nucleotides read TGCAGCGTGGCCCGGGACAAGTCTAGCACAGATACGCAGTATTTT. Encoded protein: CSVARDKSSTDTQYF.

CDR3 DNA: TGTGCCAGCCCCGACAGGGGGATCGCCGGGGAGCTGTTTTTT. It specifies CASPDRGIAGELFF. This chain joins TRBV7-9 and TRBJ2-2; TRBD1 aligns across 9 bases. Germline V gene lookup returns CDR1 SEHNR and CDR2 FQNEAQ (reference sequence). Losses at the gene ends were 8 bases for V and 6 bases for J; bases not matched to a gene: 7. The CDR3 sequence is 14 residues long.

The V gene is TRBV19, the J gene TRBJ2-3, with D possibly being TRBD2 (6 bases). Germline-derived CDR1 and CDR2 are LNHDA and SQIVND (reference sequence). The CDR3 spans 16 residues. The CDR3 sequence is CAKVSINGGVTDTQYF. CDR3 nucleotides: TGTGCTAAAGTATCCATAAACGGGGGTGTCACAGATACGCAGTATTTT.

The V gene is TRBV9, the J gene TRBJ1-1; D is ambiguous. Germline assignment: CDR1 SGDLS and CDR2 YYNGEE. The CDR3 consists of 16 residues. V was cut by 3 bases and J by 6 bases, with 21 bases left in between. The CDR3 DNA reads as TGTGCCAGCAGCGGGGAGTTATCCCTAACCAGCCCTGAAGCTTTCTTT. The encoded protein is CASSGELSLTSPEAFF.